Each of the 6 T cell receptor beta chains below was sequenced from the same sample in a study of OX40 agonist ivuxolimab in advanced cancers. Assay: immunoSEQ multiplex PCR; the TCRdb copy retains only in-frame clones and omits some. This table has 45,000 or so clones, roughly 80% appearing once. The starting material was CD4+ or CD8+ T cells sorted from blood, obtained in a trial of the OX40 agonist ivuxolimab. The receptors originated from an adult with an advanced solid tumor such as melanoma, head and neck, liver or kidney cancer.

Within the sample, this clone is medium-sized. The chain employs TRBV7-2 and TRBJ2-7; D possibly corresponds to TRBD1 (6 bases). Deletions cut 5 bases from V and 1 base from J, with 9 bases between. The germline gives CDR1 SGHTA, CDR2 FQGNSA. This CDR3 is 13 amino acids long. This chain's CDR3 is CASSGDISYEQYF. The CDR3 nucleotides read TGTGCCAGCAGCGGGGACATATCCTACGAGCAGTACTTC.

This rearrangement joins TRBV29-1 to TRBJ1-2; 7 nucleotides agree with TRBD1. The CDR3 covers 15 residues. The germline V gene has CDR1 SQVTM and CDR2 ANQGSEA. Unmatched junction bases numbered 19, after V lost 7 bases and J lost 8 bases. The DNA of the CDR3 is TGCAGCGCCTACACTGAAACAGGGGCTGTCCGGGGCTACACCTTC. As protein: CSAYTETGAVRGYTF.

This chain joins TRBV29-1 and TRBJ2-6; 11 bases are a match to TRBD2. The germline CDR1 and CDR2 sequences are SQVTM and ANQGSEA. Trimming removed 3 bases from V and 4 bases from J; junction bases left unmatched: 2. The CDR3 contains 15 residues. The CDR3, as DNA: TGCAGCGTTGATAGCGGGGGGGCAGGGGCCAACGTCCTGACTTTC. Translation: CSVDSGGAGANVLTF.

The chain joins TRBV28 to TRBJ2-7; 8 positions agree with TRBD1. CDR3 size: 13 residues. V was pared by 7 bases and J by 4 bases, with 6 bases of the junction left unmatched. CDR1 is MDHEN and CDR2 is SYDVKM in the germline V gene. CDR3 loop: CASKQGARYEQYF. Here the CDR3 DNA reads TGTGCCAGCAAGCAGGGGGCGCGGTACGAGCAGTACTTC.

The genes are TRBV29-1 and TRBJ2-3; TRBD1 might be the D (6 bases). The CDR3 is made up of 13 amino acids. The germline gives CDR1 SQVTM, CDR2 ANQGSEA. V was clipped by 7 bases and J by 6 bases, with 17 bases between them. The CDR3 sequence is CSGRDIKVDTQYF. The CDR3 nucleotides are TGCAGCGGCCGGGACATCAAGGTGGATACGCAGTATTTT.

The chain carries TRBV20-1 and TRBJ2-7; the D gene is possibly TRBD2 (6 bases). V lost 7 bases and J 1 base, leaving 8 bases between the germline ends. The CDR3 consists of 11 residues. The germline gives CDR1 DFQATT, CDR2 SNEGSKA (reference sequence). The CDR3 loop reads CSVRGSYEQYF. The CDR3 DNA reads as TGCAGTGTCCGGGGGTCCTACGAGCAGTACTTC.